This passage covers 5 T cell receptor beta chains from one sample sequenced in a study of T cells in Graves' hyperthyroidism and ophthalmopathy. Amplification targeted TCR beta CDR3 regions from RNA transcripts. Initially, a first-round RT-PCR of the TCR CDR3 employed the HTBI primer set. A single record per CDR3 protein comes from TCRdb applying MiXCR to the multiplex PCR reads. Of about 560,000 distinct CDR3 sequences listed, 15% to 20% were seen once; the top ten hold 15% to 20%. Material: blood. These TCRs come from a woman in her late teens or twenties with Graves' hyperthyroidism.

For this clonotype: Possible read error: a much larger clone is one base away. The CDR3 does not close with the conserved phenylalanine or tryptophan, likely indicating a read error. This chain uses TRBV6-2 or TRBV6-3 with TRBJ1-5, with no clear D. V dropped 0 bases and J dropped 4 bases, with 4 bases sitting between them. This CDR3 contains 13 residues. Germline-derived CDR1 and CDR2 are MNHEY and SVGEGT. The CDR3 DNA is TGTGCCAGCAGTTACTCTGTGAATCAGCCCCAGCATTCT. It yields the protein CASSYSVNQPQHS.

This clonotype was seen many times. The chain carries TRBV30 and TRBJ2-3; TRBD2 agrees at 10 bases. CDR3 length equals 15 residues. Trimming cost V 2 bases and J 6 bases; bases outside gene matches: 8. CDR1 GTSNPN and CDR2 SVGIG come from the germline V gene (reference sequence). The chain's CDR3 is CAWSQLAGFIDTQYF. Written as DNA, the CDR3 is TGTGCCTGGAGTCAACTAGCGGGATTCATCGATACGCAGTATTTT.

The genes are TRBV7-8 and TRBJ1-2; a possible D gene is TRBD1 (6 bases). CDR1 and CDR2 from the germline V gene are SGHVS and FQNEAQ. V was clipped by 4 bases and J by 4 bases, with 16 bases between them. The CDR3 has 15 amino acids. This CDR3 reads CASSSFGGAIYGYTF. The CDR3 nucleotides read TGTGCCAGCAGCTCTTTCGGGGGCGCGATCTATGGCTACACCTTC. Filled out from reference TRBV7-8 and TRBJ1-2, the complete variable domain reads GAGVSQSPRYKVAKRGQDVALRCDPISGHVSLFWYQQALGQGPEFLTYFQNEAQLDKSGLPSDRFFAERPEGSVSTLKIQRTQQEDSAVYLCASSSFGGAIYGYTFGSGTRLTVV.

There are a few counts of this clonotype. The gene calls are TRBV29-1 and TRBJ2-5; D is possibly TRBD1 (6 bases). Germline CDR1 reads SQVTM; CDR2 reads ANQGSEA. The CDR3 is 12 amino acids. Trimming pared 7 bases from V and 4 bases from J, leaving 13 bases between. The CDR3 bases are TGCAGCGCGATAGGGGGAGTAGAGACCCAGTACTTC. Translating it yields CSAIGGVETQYF.

This sequence joins TRBV2 and TRBJ2-2, with 8 bases fitting TRBD2. J was trimmed by 7 bases and V by 3 bases; bases with no gene match: 7. Per germline, CDR1 SNHLY and CDR2 FYNNEI. The CDR3 is 15 residues long. CDR3: CASSEAGGRSGELFF. The CDR3 nucleotides are TGTGCCAGCAGTGAGGCGGGAGGCAGGAGCGGGGAGCTGTTTTTT. The full variable domain, with the rest looked up from reference TRBV2 and TRBJ2-2, is EPEVTQTPSHQVTQMGQEVILRCVPISNHLYFYWYRQILGQKVEFLVSFYNNEISEKSEIFDDQFSVERPDGSNFTLKIRSTKLEDSAMYFCASSEAGGRSGELFFGEGSRLTVL.